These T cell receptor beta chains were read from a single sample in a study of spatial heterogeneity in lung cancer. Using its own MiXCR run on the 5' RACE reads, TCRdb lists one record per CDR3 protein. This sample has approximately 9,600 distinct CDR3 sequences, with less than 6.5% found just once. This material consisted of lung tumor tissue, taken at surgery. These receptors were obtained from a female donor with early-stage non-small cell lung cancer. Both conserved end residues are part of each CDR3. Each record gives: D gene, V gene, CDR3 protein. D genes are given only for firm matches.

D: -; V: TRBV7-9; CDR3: CASTREGDTQYF
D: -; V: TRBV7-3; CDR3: CASSLSGEGNQPQHF
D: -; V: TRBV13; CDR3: CASSLGGQETQYF
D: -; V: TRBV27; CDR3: CASSFGGPYSYEQYF
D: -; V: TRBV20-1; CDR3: CSAPFSGPETQYF
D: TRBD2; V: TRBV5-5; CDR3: CASSGAGTSGPNEQFF
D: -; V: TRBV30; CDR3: CAWSGGVQGQNTEAFF
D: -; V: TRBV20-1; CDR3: CSARDDRDVQETQYF
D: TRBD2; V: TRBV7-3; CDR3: CASSLDGGANNEQFF
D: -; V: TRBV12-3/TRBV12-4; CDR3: CASSLLTGGELFF
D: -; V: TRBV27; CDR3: CASSLIGEGAFF
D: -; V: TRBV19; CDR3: CASRYTGPSTDTQYF
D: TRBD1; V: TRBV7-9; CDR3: CASSSTGAGTQYF
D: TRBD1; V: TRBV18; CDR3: CASSPFGQGVQPQHF
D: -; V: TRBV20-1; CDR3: CSAQRGAAETAYEQYF
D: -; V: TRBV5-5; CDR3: CASSRPGKDEQFF
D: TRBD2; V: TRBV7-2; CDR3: CASSFLAGGHGDTQYF
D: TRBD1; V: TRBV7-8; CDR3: CASSIGQVANYGYTF
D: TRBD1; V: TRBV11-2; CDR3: CASSSDRGRAHEQFF
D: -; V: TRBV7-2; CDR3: CASSFRNTGELFF
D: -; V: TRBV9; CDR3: CASSVAPNQPQHF
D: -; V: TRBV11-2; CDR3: CASSLQYGNTEAFF
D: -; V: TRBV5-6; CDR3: CASSYSKERRYNEQFF
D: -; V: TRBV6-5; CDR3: CASRVSPVNTEAFF
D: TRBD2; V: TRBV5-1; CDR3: CASSLIAGGPGETQYF
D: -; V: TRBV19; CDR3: CASSIGDVRSNEKLFF
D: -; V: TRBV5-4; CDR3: CASSLAQGEVTPYF
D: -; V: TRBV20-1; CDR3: CSASGLSSYEQYF
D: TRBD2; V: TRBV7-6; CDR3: CASSPRREAREQYF
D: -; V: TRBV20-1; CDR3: CSALTDTNYGYTF
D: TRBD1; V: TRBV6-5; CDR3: CASSWTGGEGMNTEAFF
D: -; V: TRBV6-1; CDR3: CASSGRTGNLRDEQFF
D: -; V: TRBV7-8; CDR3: CASSSWGTPDF
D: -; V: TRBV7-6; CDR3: CASSPRGGPTEAEQFF
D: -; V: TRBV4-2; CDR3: CASSQETGTGEQYF
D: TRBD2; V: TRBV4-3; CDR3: CASSQDSTSGRGDEQFF
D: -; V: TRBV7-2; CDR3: CASPQGSTDTQYF
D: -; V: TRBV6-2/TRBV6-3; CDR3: CASSSGTPSADTQYF
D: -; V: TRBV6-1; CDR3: CASGEAGVSREQYF
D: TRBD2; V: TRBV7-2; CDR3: CASSLESGRNEQFF
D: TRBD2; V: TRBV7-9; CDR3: CASSLRALSSGTSGATDTQYF
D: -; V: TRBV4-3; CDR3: CASSPSILGGVGQYF
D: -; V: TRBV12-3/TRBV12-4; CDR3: CASNGESTEAFF
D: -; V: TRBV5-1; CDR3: CASSFSGTEAFF
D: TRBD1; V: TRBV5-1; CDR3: CASSSGQGLNTGELFF
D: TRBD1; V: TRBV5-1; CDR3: CASSGTGGAGEKLFF
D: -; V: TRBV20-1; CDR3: CSASRTKNTEAFF
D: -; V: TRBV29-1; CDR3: CSVSGARAVGELFF
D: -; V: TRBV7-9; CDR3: CASSLVSGLNTEAFF
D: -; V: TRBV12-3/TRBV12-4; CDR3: CATQDSSGANVLTF
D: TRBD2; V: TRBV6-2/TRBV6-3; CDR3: CASSRAGGKTQYF
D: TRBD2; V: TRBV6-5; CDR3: CASNLKAGGWDTQYF
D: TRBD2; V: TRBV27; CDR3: CASKGAASGDNEQFF
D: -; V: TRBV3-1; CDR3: CASSQFLNEQFF
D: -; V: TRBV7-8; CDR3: CASSLNRVGNTIYF
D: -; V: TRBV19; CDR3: CASRDRGHYEQYF
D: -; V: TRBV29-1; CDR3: CSGTDRLNTEAFF